A selection of T cell receptor beta chains follows, all from one sample in a study of blood T cell repertoires in COVID-19. Sequencing used immunoSEQ multiplex PCR; TCRdb keeps in-frame clones, though not all of them. This table holds under 400,000 clones, 70% to 90% found once. The sample taken for sequencing was PBMCs or T cells enriched from blood (not recorded which). The receptors were sampled from a man aged 40-55 years in a cohort exposed to, infected with or recovered from COVID-19 (not recorded which). Each CDR3 is given with its conserved first and last residue. A D gene is named only where the DNA matches it firmly. The size of a clone is reported for some rows only, either as once, few or many, or as a class for expanded clones.

d_call	j_call	v_call	clone_size	cdr3_nt	cdr3_aa
NA	TRBJ2-7	TRBV2	NA	TGTGCCAGCAGTGAAGGGGAGGTAGCCCCGGGGGAGCAGTACTTC	CASSEGEVAPGEQYF
TRBD1	TRBJ1-6	TRBV5-1	NA	TGCGCCAGCAGCCGGGACAGGGGGAAAAATTCACCCCTCCACTTT	CASSRDRGKNSPLHF
NA	TRBJ2-1	TRBV11-2	NA	TGTGCCAGCAGCTTAGATCTGTGGCAGGGTAACAATGAGCAGTTCTTC	CASSLDLWQGNNEQFF
TRBD2	TRBJ2-7	TRBV7-8	NA	TGTGCCAGCAGCCCACTAGCGGGAGGGTCGGGGTACGAGCAGTACTTC	CASSPLAGGSGYEQYF
NA	TRBJ1-2	TRBV5-1	NA	TGCGCCAGCAGCTTGTCCCTAACGCGGGATGGCTACACCTTC	CASSLSLTRDGYTF
TRBD2	TRBJ2-7	TRBV30	NA	TGTGCCTGGAGTGGGTTAGCGGGTGGTGAGCAGTACTTC	CAWSGLAGGEQYF
NA	TRBJ2-3	TRBV20-1	NA	TGCAGTGCTAGATCAGGGGATACGCAGTATTTT	CSARSGDTQYF
NA	TRBJ2-1	TRBV11-3	NA	TGTGCCAGCAGCTCAGGGTTTCAATCCTACAATGAGCAGTTCTTC	CASSSGFQSYNEQFF
NA	TRBJ2-1	TRBV2	NA	TGTGCCAGCAGTCCGCTCAGTAACTCCTACAATGAGCAGTTCTTC	CASSPLSNSYNEQFF
NA	TRBJ1-1	TRBV7-9	NA	TGTGCCAGCAGTCGGGGTGGGGGCCCGAACACTGAAGCTTTCTTT	CASSRGGGPNTEAFF
TRBD2	TRBJ2-7	TRBV19	NA	TGTGCCAGTAGTACCCTAGCGGGGGAATACGAGCAGTACTTC	CASSTLAGEYEQYF
TRBD2	TRBJ2-5	TRBV11-2	NA	TGTGCCAGCAGCGTGACCTTAGCGGGAGGAGGGGAGACCCAGTACTTC	CASSVTLAGGGETQYF
NA	TRBJ2-7	TRBV9	many	TGTGCCAGCAGTGATTCAGGGGGGAACGAGCAGTACTTC	CASSDSGGNEQYF
TRBD1	TRBJ1-4	TRBV5-1	NA	TGCGCCAGCAGCTTGGGACAGGGAGGCGAAAAACTGTTTTTT	CASSLGQGGEKLFF
TRBD1	TRBJ2-7	TRBV11-2	NA	TGTGCCAGCAGCTTTTCCAGGACAGGGACCTACGAGCAGTACTTC	CASSFSRTGTYEQYF
TRBD1	TRBJ2-1	TRBV6-2/TRBV6-3	NA	TGTGCCAGCAGTCAGCAGGGGGATGAGCAGTTCTTC	CASSQQGDEQFF
NA	TRBJ2-5	TRBV3-1/TRBV3-2	NA	TGTGCCAGCAGCCAAGATCCTTTGCGGCTCCAAGAGACCCAGTACTTC	CASSQDPLRLQETQYF
TRBD1	TRBJ1-3	TRBV7-4	NA	TGTGCCAGCAGCTTTAGACAGGGGGGATGGACCATATATTTT	CASSFRQGGWTIYF
TRBD1	TRBJ1-4	TRBV7-9	NA	TGTGCCAGCGGAATCACAGGGGCCCATGAAAAACTGTTTTTT	CASGITGAHEKLFF
NA	TRBJ1-1	TRBV30	NA	TGTGCCTGGAGCCCTATACACACTGAAGCTTTCTTT	CAWSPIHTEAFF
TRBD1	TRBJ1-2	TRBV7-9	once	TGTGCCAGCAGCAACAAAGACAGGGAAGGATCCTCTGGCTACACCTTC	CASSNKDREGSSGYTF
NA	TRBJ1-1	TRBV7-3	NA	TGTGCCAGCAGCTTCGCAGGGGACGGCACTGAAGCTTTCTTT	CASSFAGDGTEAFF
TRBD1	TRBJ2-6	TRBV18	NA	TGTGCCAGCTCACCATTGACAGGGAGTATGCTCGGTGGGGCCAACGTCCTGACTTTC	CASSPLTGSMLGGANVLTF
TRBD2	TRBJ2-1	TRBV7-8	NA	TGTGCCAGCAGCTTAGCTTGGTCGGGAGGGCCCTATGAGCAGTTCTTC	CASSLAWSGGPYEQFF
NA	TRBJ2-1	TRBV27	NA	TGTGCCAGCAGTTTAATGGTGGGAGGTCCCTACAATGAGCAGTTCTTC	CASSLMVGGPYNEQFF
TRBD1	TRBJ2-7	TRBV4-2	NA	TGTGCCAGCAGCGATCCCGGGAACAGGGGGTACGAGCAGTACTTC	CASSDPGNRGYEQYF
TRBD1	TRBJ1-1	TRBV19	NA	TGTGCCAGTAGTACGGGACAGGGACTCATGAACACTGAAGCTTTCTTT	CASSTGQGLMNTEAFF
TRBD2	TRBJ2-7	TRBV11-2	NA	TGTGCCAGCAGCTTTTCCGTCAGCGGGAGTCTCTACGAGCAGTACTTC	CASSFSVSGSLYEQYF
NA	TRBJ2-1	TRBV6-5	once	TGTGCCAGCAAGGAGGTCTACAATGAGCAGTTCTTC	CASKEVYNEQFF
NA	TRBJ1-1	TRBV25-1	NA	TGTGCCAGCAGTGCCCTACGAGGCGGCACTGAAGCTTTCTTT	CASSALRGGTEAFF
NA	TRBJ2-1	TRBV4-1	NA	TGCGCCAGCAGCCAAAGAATCGGGGGAGCCACATACAATGAGCAGTTCTTC	CASSQRIGGATYNEQFF
TRBD2	TRBJ2-7	TRBV9	NA	TGTGCCAGCAGCGGGACCGGGACTAGCGCCTACGAGCAGTACTTC	CASSGTGTSAYEQYF
NA	TRBJ1-1	TRBV2	NA	TGTGCCAGCAAATTCACTTTCTTT	CASKFTFF
TRBD2	TRBJ2-3	TRBV18	NA	TGTGCCAGCTCGTTGCGGGAGGGAGATACGCAGTATTTT	CASSLREGDTQYF
NA	TRBJ1-2	TRBV9	NA	TGTGCCAGCAGCGTAGAGGGGACTTATGGCTACACCTTC	CASSVEGTYGYTF
NA	TRBJ2-7	TRBV28	once	TGTGCCAGCAGTTTTCAAAGTGGGGCCTCCGAGCAGTACTTC	CASSFQSGASEQYF
NA	TRBJ2-4	TRBV11-2	NA	TGTGCCAGCAGCTTAAAAGGCGGAGAATTAGCCAAAAACATTCAGTACTTC	CASSLKGGELAKNIQYF
TRBD2	TRBJ2-1	TRBV14	once	TGTGCCAGCAGCCGCGCCGGGACTAGCGGAATATATGAGCAGTTCTTC	CASSRAGTSGIYEQFF
TRBD2	TRBJ2-1	TRBV5-6	NA	TGTGCCAGCAGCCGACGGACTAGCGGGATTAACAATGAGCAGTTCTTC	CASSRRTSGINNEQFF
NA	TRBJ1-5	TRBV29-1	NA	TGCAGCGTTCTACAGGGCTCCGGTCAGCCCCAGCATTTT	CSVLQGSGQPQHF
NA	TRBJ1-5	TRBV16	NA	TGTGCCAGCAGCTCCCAGGGTTCGGGTCAGCCCCAGCATTTT	CASSSQGSGQPQHF
NA	TRBJ1-2	TRBV2	NA	TGTGCCACCGACGGGAGGAACTATGGCTACACCTTC	CATDGRNYGYTF
NA	TRBJ1-5	TRBV19	NA	TGTGCCAGTAGTATTACAGGGTATAGCAATCAGCCCCAGCATTTT	CASSITGYSNQPQHF
TRBD1	TRBJ1-5	TRBV29-1	NA	TGCAGCGTTGAGGAGGGGGCCAATCAGCCCCAGCATTTT	CSVEEGANQPQHF
TRBD2	TRBJ2-3	TRBV27	NA	TGTGCCAGCAGTCCATACGGACTAGCGGGAGGGAAATTTAGCACAGATACGCAGTATTTT	CASSPYGLAGGKFSTDTQYF